A selection of T cell receptor beta chains follows, all from one sample in a study of beta chain features in type 1 diabetes. Assay: immunoSEQ multiplex PCR; the TCRdb copy retains only in-frame clones and omits some. The profile shows some 17,000 clones, approximately 70% of them singletons. Material: stem cell memory CD4+ T cells from blood. The source of these receptors is a man aged 30 to 39 with type 1 diabetes. Both conserved end residues are part of each CDR3. D genes are given only for firm matches. Not every row has a clone size; where given, it reads once, few, many or a size class.

>once|TRBV4-1|NA|TRBJ2-2
CASSLTGPTGELFF
TGCGCCAGCAGCCTCACAGGACCCACCGGGGAGCTGTTTTTT
>NA|TRBV6-5|NA|TRBJ2-3
CASSYRAGDTQYF
TGTGCCAGCAGTTACAGGGCGGGGGATACGCAGTATTTT
>NA|TRBV19|NA|TRBJ1-1
CASSIMRAEAFF
TGTGCCAGTAGTATAATGCGAGCTGAAGCTTTCTTT
>NA|TRBV19|NA|TRBJ1-1
CASSNYGGNTEAFF
TGTGCCAGTAGCAACTACGGAGGGAACACTGAAGCTTTCTTT
>NA|TRBV2|TRBD1|TRBJ1-5
CASSGLAGGNQPQHF
TGTGCCAGCAGTGGGTTGGCAGGGGGGAATCAGCCCCAGCATTTT
>NA|TRBV15|NA|TRBJ2-4
CATKTSGAKNIQYF
TGTGCCACTAAAACGTCGGGGGCCAAAAACATTCAGTACTTC
>NA|TRBV28|NA|TRBJ1-2
CASRPYRGAYGYTF
TGTGCCAGCAGGCCTTATCGTGGGGCCTATGGCTACACCTTC
>NA|TRBV9|NA|TRBJ1-3
CASSARSRDTGNTIYF
TGTGCCAGCAGCGCCCGCTCCCGGGACACTGGAAACACCATATATTTT
>NA|TRBV5-1|NA|TRBJ1-2
CASSFDTGRGGYGYTF
TGCGCCAGCAGCTTTGACACAGGGAGAGGAGGCTATGGCTACACCTTC
>NA|TRBV19|TRBD2|TRBJ2-3
CASSLTAGVLTDTQYF
TGTGCCAGTAGTCTGACGGCGGGGGTCCTCACAGATACGCAGTATTTT
>NA|TRBV21-1|NA|TRBJ2-7
CASSKTGTSGGTSYEQYF
TGTGCCAGCAGCAAAACCGGGACTAGCGGGGGGACCTCCTACGAGCAGTACTTC
>NA|TRBV30|NA|TRBJ2-7
CAWSLAGDVEQYF
TGTGCCTGGAGTCTCGCAGGGGACGTAGAGCAGTACTTC
>NA|TRBV6-1|TRBD2|TRBJ2-3
CASSAATSSGGGDTQYF
TGTGCCAGCAGTGCAGCAACATCTAGCGGGGGGGGAGATACGCAGTATTTT
>NA|TRBV7-2|NA|TRBJ2-5
CASSFQGLQETQYF
TGTGCCAGCAGCTTTCAGGGGCTCCAAGAGACCCAGTACTTC
>NA|TRBV27|NA|TRBJ1-2
CASSFGQGSWYGYTF
TGTGCCAGCAGTTTTGGGCAGGGGAGTTGGTATGGCTACACCTTC
>NA|TRBV29-1|NA|TRBJ1-2
CSVGHRVYGYTF
TGCAGCGTTGGACACCGAGTCTATGGCTACACCTTC
>few|TRBV4-3|NA|TRBJ2-7
CASSQGIGGPTSSYEQYF
TGCGCCAGCAGCCAGGGTATAGGGGGTCCGACCTCCTCCTACGAGCAGTACTTC
>NA|TRBV5-6|TRBD2|TRBJ2-3
CASSWGIAGNSDTQYF
TGTGCCAGCAGTTGGGGAATAGCGGGAAATTCAGATACGCAGTATTTT
>NA|TRBV5-4|TRBD2|TRBJ2-1
CASSLGTRQHNEQFF
TGTGCCAGCAGCCTCGGGACTAGACAACACAATGAGCAGTTCTTC
>NA|TRBV6-5|NA|TRBJ2-7
CASSARWSGEQYF
TGTGCCAGCAGCGCACGCTGGTCAGGCGAGCAGTACTTC
>NA|TRBV5-8|NA|TRBJ2-5
CATKSKGKETQYF
TGTGCCACCAAGTCAAAGGGGAAAGAGACCCAGTACTTC
>NA|TRBV19|TRBD1|TRBJ2-7
CASSMDLWDSSYEQYF
TGTGCCAGTAGTATGGATTTGTGGGACAGTTCCTACGAGCAGTACTTC
>NA|TRBV28|TRBD1|TRBJ2-5
CASSLAGGHETQYF
TGTGCCAGCAGTTTAGCAGGGGGCCATGAGACCCAGTACTTC
>once|TRBV2|NA|TRBJ1-1
CASSDYLTPRAFF
TGTGCCAGCAGTGACTACCTCACCCCTAGGGCTTTCTTT
>NA|TRBV7-8|NA|TRBJ2-2
CASSLARVEGGTGELFF
TGTGCCAGCAGCTTAGCGAGGGTAGAGGGAGGCACCGGGGAGCTGTTTTTT
>NA|TRBV7-2|NA|TRBJ1-4
CASSLAAEKLFF
TGTGCCAGCAGCTTGGCCGCAGAAAAACTGTTTTTT
>NA|TRBV7-8|TRBD2|TRBJ2-5
CASSLSWGASGIETQYF
TGTGCCAGCAGCCTCTCGTGGGGGGCTAGCGGGATAGAGACCCAGTACTTC
>once|TRBV7-8|NA|TRBJ1-2
CASSLQAMGYGYTF
TGTGCCAGCAGCCTACAGGCGATGGGGTATGGCTACACCTTC
>NA|TRBV9|NA|TRBJ1-4
CASSGALGQDEKLFF
TGTGCCAGCAGCGGAGCTCTGGGGCAGGATGAAAAACTGTTTTTT
>NA|TRBV7-2|NA|TRBJ1-1
CASSSYRVNTEAFF
TGTGCCAGCAGCTCCTACAGGGTAAACACTGAAGCTTTCTTT
>NA|TRBV7-9|TRBD1|TRBJ2-7
CASSLNRGATYEQYF
TGTGCCAGCAGCCTAAACAGGGGGGCTACCTACGAGCAGTACTTC
>few|TRBV5-1|TRBD1|TRBJ2-5
CASNSGQGNQETQYF
TGCGCCAGCAACTCGGGACAGGGTAACCAAGAGACCCAGTACTTC
>NA|TRBV7-9|NA|TRBJ2-3
CASSFGDSSTDTQYF
TGTGCCAGCAGCTTTGGAGACAGTAGCACAGATACGCAGTATTTT
>NA|TRBV19|NA|TRBJ1-6
CASSASQVSPLHF
TGTGCCAGTAGTGCCTCCCAGGTGTCACCCCTCCACTTT
>NA|TRBV5-1|NA|TRBJ1-1
CASSLDWGDTEAFF
TGCGCCAGCAGCTTGGATTGGGGGGACACTGAAGCTTTCTTT
>NA|TRBV7-8|TRBD2|TRBJ2-1
CASSSRGGGADEQFF
TGTGCCAGCAGCTCTCGAGGCGGGGGGGCTGATGAGCAGTTCTTC
>NA|TRBV29-1|NA|TRBJ2-4
CSARVGQDPGNIQYF
TGCAGTGCCCGAGTCGGGCAGGACCCAGGGAACATTCAGTACTTC
>NA|TRBV7-3|TRBD1|TRBJ1-1
CASSLQGGTEAFF
TGTGCCAGCAGCTTACAGGGGGGAACTGAAGCTTTCTTT
>NA|TRBV5-1|NA|TRBJ1-2
CASSLEGTGHGYTF
TGCGCCAGCAGCTTGGAGGGGACTGGTCATGGCTACACCTTC
>NA|TRBV6-5|TRBD1|TRBJ1-2
CASYLQGAGGYTF
TGTGCCAGCTACCTACAGGGGGCTGGTGGCTACACCTTC